This T cell receptor beta chain appears in the sequencing data of a study of blood T cell repertoires in COVID-19. Measured with immunoSEQ multiplex PCR; TCRdb has only the in-frame clones, and not every one. The table has about 300,000 clones, around 86% seen once. Each participant's cohort was designated according to participant-reported clinical history. V lost 4 bases and J lost 4; bases outside the gene matches: 8. Germline V CDR1 and CDR2: SGHAT, FQNNGV. The CDR3 sequence is 15 residues long. The clonotype comes from a man aged 25 to 40 who had recovered from COVID-19. The sequenced sample consisted of PBMCs or T cells enriched from blood (not recorded which). This chain links TRBV11-2 with TRBJ2-7, with 9 nucleotides matching TRBD1. CDR3 sequence reads: CASSSPGQGRYEQYF. In nucleotides, the CDR3 is TGTGCCAGCAGCTCCCCGGGACAGGGCCGATACGAGCAGTACTTC.